The T cell receptor beta chain under discussion was sequenced for a study of blood T cell repertoires in COVID-19. CDR3 size: 12 residues. The V and J ends lost 4 bases and 5 bases respectively, with 9 bases between them. The germline V gene has CDR1 SQVTM and CDR2 ANQGSEA. Profiling relied on immunoSEQ multiplex PCR, and the TCRdb table lists in-frame clones only, not all of them. The data contain 190,000 or so clones, 75% to 90% of them singletons. The sequenced sample consisted of peripheral blood. This sequence was found in a man aged 35 to 55 with acute or convalescent COVID-19. The chain couples TRBV29-1 to TRBJ2-1; no reliable D call. The DNA of the CDR3 is TGCAGCGTTGGAGACCCAAACAATGAGCAGTTCTTC. Protein sequence: CSVGDPNNEQFF.